These 26 T cell receptor beta chains were sequenced from one sample in a study of cytomegalovirus exposure and HLA in healthy donors (dated by TCRdb to about 2017). Preparation of the library involved the immunoSEQ multiplex PCR assay. For the multiplex PCR, a mixture combining 60 forward primers for TCR Vbeta segments and 13 reverse primers for TCR Jbeta segments was used. TCRdb mirrors the immuneACCESS table, restricted to in-frame sequences. Some clones are absent from its copies; in checked studies, under half trace to an unresolved V gene, and the reason for the others is unknown. The sample data list roughly 290,000 clones, and over 85% of these were observed just once. Together, the top ten hold approximately 2.2% of the sample. Sequences were obtained from PBMCs. The receptor set was obtained from a woman aged 18-29 years in good health and CMV-seronegative.

The chain recombines TRBV12-5 with TRBJ1-6; 12 bases line up with TRBD1. This CDR3 spans 17 amino acids. The germline gives CDR1 LGHNT, CDR2 FRNRAP. V dropped 5 bases and J dropped 5; count of bases not matched to a gene: 7. The CDR3 DNA follows: TGTGCTAGTGGTCCGGGGACAGGGGGCGCAAATAATTCACCCCTCCACTTT. Protein sequence: CASGPGTGGANNSPLHF.

This chain links TRBV15 with TRBJ2-1, with D uncertain. CDR1 is LNHNV, CDR2 YYDKDF, per germline (reference sequence). The CDR3 is made up of 12 amino acids. Trimming pared 1 base from V and 10 bases from J, leaving 8 bases between. CDR3 DNA sequence: TGTGCCACCAGCAGAGCTGACATAGAGCAGTTCTTC. Translation: CATSRADIEQFF.

The V and J genes are TRBV6-6 and TRBJ1-1, with D possibly matching TRBD1 (5 bases). Per the germline V gene, CDR1 is MNHNY and CDR2 is SVGAGI (reference sequence). V was pared by 7 bases and J by 1 base, with 10 bases between. The CDR3 runs 13 residues. The CDR3 sequence is CASTYGGNTEAFF. CDR3 bases: TGTGCCAGCACCTACGGGGGGAACACTGAAGCTTTCTTT.

The rearrangement joins TRBV2 to TRBJ2-7; tentatively, D is TRBD1 (5 bases). The germline V gene encodes CDR1 SNHLY and CDR2 FYNNEI. This CDR3 is built from 14 residues. The V end was cut by 7 bases, the J end by 7 bases, with 20 bases between. CDR3 amino acids: CASTWTSITLEQYF. The CDR3 bases are TGTGCCAGCACGTGGACAAGCATTACCTTAGAGCAGTACTTC.

The chain joins TRBV11-3 to TRBJ2-2; perhaps TRBD1 as D (6 bases). Trimming cost V 0 bases and J 4 bases, with 24 bases left between them. Looked up from germline, CDR1 is SGHNT and CDR2 is YENEEA. CDR3 length: 20 residues. The CDR3: CASSLELWQGNRLGTGELFF. The CDR3 DNA follows: TGTGCCAGCAGCTTAGAGCTTTGGCAGGGGAATCGGTTAGGCACCGGGGAGCTGTTTTTT.

The V and J genes are TRBV6-6 and TRBJ1-3; D is unclear. The V end lost 7 bases, the J end lost 8 bases, and 15 bases lay between the germline ends. The CDR3 has 13 amino acids. Germline V gene lookup returns CDR1 MNHNY and CDR2 SVGAGI (reference sequence). In DNA form, the CDR3 reads TGTGCCAGCAAGAAGGCGGAGGTGGACACCATATATTTT. This codes for CASKKAEVDTIYF.

This clone was seen a single time. The chain combines TRBV29-1 with TRBJ1-2, with D uncertain. V lost 3 bases to trimming and J lost 8 bases, with 10 bases between them. CDR3 length equals 11 residues. The germline V gene encodes CDR1 SQVTM and CDR2 ANQGSEA. The CDR3 spells CSVEARVGYTF. Here the CDR3 DNA reads TGCAGCGTTGAGGCGAGGGTGGGCTACACCTTC.

This chain links TRBV30 with TRBJ2-7, with 9 bases lining up with TRBD1. The length of the CDR3 is 15 residues. V was pared by 5 bases and J by 6 bases, with 14 bases of the junction left unmatched. The germline V gene encodes CDR1 GTSNPN and CDR2 SVGIG (reference sequence). The CDR3 nucleotides read TGTGCCTGGGGACGGGGGACAGGGTGGTCGGGCGAGCAGTACTTC. Protein product: CAWGRGTGWSGEQYF.

This clone was observed once. CDR3 protein: CASSDSIRGLAGGPPPEQYF. DNA for the CDR3: TGTGCCAGCAGTGACTCGATCCGCGGACTAGCGGGGGGCCCCCCTCCCGAGCAGTACTTC. V usage is TRBV6-4 and J usage is TRBJ2-7, with 14 positions matching TRBD2. The CDR3 consists of 20 residues. From germline, CDR1 is MRHNA and CDR2 SNTAGT. The V segment lost 0 bases and the J segment 6 bases; nucleotides outside the gene matches: 16.

The chain recombines TRBV30 with TRBJ1-6; D possibly corresponds to TRBD1 (6 bases). Germline CDR1 GTSNPN, CDR2 SVGIG (reference sequence). Trimming removed 3 bases from V and 6 bases from J, with 9 bases in between. The CDR3 has 13 amino acids. CDR3 sequence (DNA): TGTGCCTGGAGGCAGGGGAGTAATTCACCCCTCCACTTT. It specifies CAWRQGSNSPLHF.

The CDR3, as DNA: TGTGCCAGCAGTTTGAGGGAGACCACTGAAGCTTTCTTT. Its translation: CASSLRETTEAFF. The V gene is TRBV27, the J gene TRBJ1-1; D not resolved. CDR3 length equals 13 residues. Germline CDR1 reads MNHEY; CDR2 reads SMNVEV (reference sequence). V shed 3 bases and J shed 4 bases, with 9 bases lying between them.

V usage is TRBV29-1 and J usage is TRBJ1-2; D not resolved. Trimming pared 4 bases from V and 3 bases from J, leaving 15 bases between. The germline V gene encodes CDR1 SQVTM and CDR2 ANQGSEA. The CDR3 runs to 14 residues. The CDR3 nucleotides are TGCAGCGTTGCGGCCCCATCTCAGGACTATGGCTACACCTTC. This translates into CSVAAPSQDYGYTF.

This chain connects TRBV4-2 to TRBJ2-7; D might be TRBD1 (5 bases). Germline CDR1 reads LGHNA; CDR2 reads YNFKEQ. The V end lost 0 bases, the J end lost 3 bases, and 15 bases lay between the germline ends. The CDR3 covers 16 residues. The CDR3 sequence is CASSQEGPDGGYEQYF. CDR3 DNA: TGTGCCAGCAGCCAAGAGGGGCCGGATGGTGGCTACGAGCAGTACTTC.

This chain connects TRBV9 to TRBJ1-2, with 9 bases lining up with TRBD1. Germline V CDR1 and CDR2: SGDLS, YYNGEE. This CDR3 contains 14 residues. Unmatched junction bases numbered 3, after V lost 3 bases and J lost 3 bases. The CDR3 coding sequence is TGTGCCAGCAGCGGCGACAGGGGGTACTATGGCTACACCTTC. It is translated as CASSGDRGYYGYTF. The entire variable domain, with the rest obtained from reference TRBV9 and TRBJ1-2, is as follows: DSGVTQTPKHLITATGQRVTLRCSPRSGDLSVYWYQQSLDQGLQFLIQYYNGEERAKGNILERFSAQQFPDLHSELNLSSLELGDSALYFCASSGDRGYYGYTFGSGTRLTVV.

The chain recombines TRBV29-1 with TRBJ1-2, with D unclear. V lost 4 bases to trimming and J lost 0 bases, with 12 bases between them. This CDR3 contains 14 residues. Germline V CDR1 and CDR2: SQVTM, ANQGSEA. CDR3 sequence: CSVVTDRANYGYTF. The CDR3 bases are TGCAGCGTTGTAACAGACCGAGCTAACTATGGCTACACCTTC. The full variable domain, its missing parts supplied by reference TRBV29-1 and TRBJ1-2, is SAVISQKPSRDICQRGTSLTIQCQVDSQVTMMFWYRQQPGQSLTLIATANQGSEATYESGFVIDKFPISRPNLTFSTLTVSNMSPEDSSIYLCSVVTDRANYGYTFGSGTRLTVV.

This clone was seen just once. The chain links TRBV5-1 to TRBJ2-3, with 9 bases matching TRBD2. Germline values: CDR1 SGHRS, CDR2 YFSETQ. V trimming: 0 bases; J trimming: 4 bases; junction bases outside the gene matches: 3. CDR3 length: 15 amino acids. The CDR3 spells CASSLGGLASDTQYF. DNA for the CDR3: TGCGCCAGCAGCTTGGGAGGACTAGCGTCAGATACGCAGTATTTT.

V usage is TRBV11-1 and J usage is TRBJ1-1, with 9 bases lining up with TRBD1. Germline loops: CDR1 SGHAT, CDR2 FQDESV (reference sequence). CDR3 length equals 16 residues. Trimming cost V 7 bases and J 4 bases; bases outside gene matches: 13. The CDR3 region is CASTLTRQGGVTEAFF. The CDR3 DNA is TGTGCCAGCACCCTCACGAGACAGGGGGGAGTCACTGAAGCTTTCTTT.

The chain uses TRBV30 and TRBJ1-1; 7 bases are shared with TRBD1. The germline V gene has CDR1 GTSNPN and CDR2 SVGIG (reference sequence). CDR3 size: 15 residues. The V gene end was trimmed by 0 bases and the J gene end by 5 bases; junction bases not matched to a gene: 9. CDR3 loop: CAWSVGDRDNTEAFF. Written as DNA, the CDR3 is TGTGCCTGGAGTGTAGGTGACAGGGATAATACTGAAGCTTTCTTT.

The chain uses TRBV2 and TRBJ1-1; D may be TRBD1 (5 bases). The CDR3 is 13 residues long. V lost 7 bases and J lost 8, with 17 bases in between. Per the germline V gene, CDR1 is SNHLY and CDR2 is FYNNEI. The CDR3 DNA reads TGTGCCAGCATCCAGGGCGGAATCGTGGAAGCTTTCTTT. It yields the protein CASIQGGIVEAFF.

The chain has TRBV9 and TRBJ2-3; 9 nucleotides match TRBD2. Germline V gives CDR1 SGDLS, CDR2 YYNGEE. This CDR3 region has 16 residues. The J segment lost 0 bases and the V segment lost 4 bases, leaving 6 bases of the junction unmatched. The CDR3, as DNA: TGTGCCAGCAGCTCCGAGCGGGGGGCTAGCACAGATACGCAGTATTTT. This encodes CASSSERGASTDTQYF.

The rearrangement links TRBV9 to TRBJ2-1; D not resolved. V was trimmed by 0 bases and J by 0 bases, leaving 7 bases between them. The CDR3 is made up of 15 amino acids. Germline V CDR1 and CDR2: SGDLS, YYNGEE. The CDR3 DNA follows: TGTGCCAGCAGCGTAGCCGAGAGCTCCTACAATGAGCAGTTCTTC. Amino acids: CASSVAESSYNEQFF.

This sequence joins TRBV5-1 and TRBJ1-1, with a possible D match to TRBD1 (6 bases). Germline CDR1 SGHRS, CDR2 YFSETQ. The CDR3 has 13 residues. V was clipped by 6 bases and J by 1 base, with 10 bases between them. CDR3 sequence (DNA): TGCGCCAGCATCGGGGGGCCGAACACTGAAGCTTTCTTT. Residues: CASIGGPNTEAFF. Drawing the rest from reference TRBV5-1 and TRBJ1-1, the complete variable domain is KAGVTQTPRYLIKTRGQQVTLSCSPISGHRSVSWYQQTPGQGLQFLFEYFSETQRNKGNFPGRFSGRQFSNSRSEMNVSTLELGDSALYLCASIGGPNTEAFFGQGTRLTVV.

This chain links TRBV23-1 with TRBJ1-5, with 9 bases fitting TRBD1. TRBV23-1 falls under the ORF class, with uncertain function. Germline trimming cut 2 bases from V and 6 bases from J; bases unmatched to any gene: 23. The CDR3 consists of 21 residues. The CDR3 DNA reads TGCGCCAGCAGTCAAGGGGCTTTACAGGGGGCAGAGGGGATTGAGGGTCAGCCCCAGCATTTT. Its protein is CASSQGALQGAEGIEGQPQHF.

The V and J genes are TRBV5-1 and TRBJ2-5; 7 positions match TRBD2. V gave up 0 bases and J gave up 5 bases; unmatched junction bases: 7. This CDR3 spans 15 amino acids. Germline V gene sequence: CDR1 SGHRS, CDR2 YFSETQ. In DNA form, the CDR3 reads TGCGCCAGCAGCTTGGGGGACTATCATCGGGAGACCCAGTACTTC. This sequence encodes CASSLGDYHRETQYF.

The V and J genes are TRBV2 and TRBJ1-3; no clear D. V lost 3 bases to trimming and J lost 0 bases, with 9 bases between them. This CDR3 contains 15 residues. CDR1 and CDR2 (germline): SNHLY, FYNNEI. CDR3 loop: CASSEEVISGNTIYF. DNA for the CDR3: TGTGCCAGCAGTGAGGAGGTGATCTCTGGAAACACCATATATTTT.

CDR3 nucleotides: TGTGCCTGGAACCCGACAGGGGGAGGCTACACCTTC. It encodes CAWNPTGGGYTF. The chain uses TRBV30 and TRBJ1-2; 9 nucleotides align to TRBD1. V shed 4 bases and J 8 bases; nucleotides not matched to a gene: 5. CDR1 is GTSNPN and CDR2 is SVGIG in the germline V gene (reference sequence). The CDR3 loop spans 12 amino acids.